This T cell receptor (beta chain) appears in the sequencing data of a study of blood T cell repertoires in COVID-19. In the study's own analysis: Estimation of nucleated cell counts was performed using reference gene primer amplification. The repertoire was sequenced with immunoSEQ multiplex PCR; TCRdb's copy has only in-frame clones and lacks some. V and J calls and clone size are copied from that table; D and trimming were computed from the DNA. Of under 400,000 clones in the sample, more than 70% were seen once. Seattle participants joined during active infection and were tracked over time. Germline V lookup: CDR1 SGHAT, CDR2 FQNNGV. CDR3 length: 13 amino acids. V shed 5 bases and J shed 5 bases, with 12 bases lying between them.

Sequencing used peripheral blood. The receptor was derived from a woman aged 25 to 45 with COVID-19, enrolled during active disease. The chain recombines TRBV11-2 with TRBJ2-5, with D possibly matching TRBD2 (5 bases). The CDR3 loop is CASSPAGRETQYF. The DNA of the CDR3 is TGTGCCAGCAGCCCGGCGGGCCGGGAGACCCAGTACTTC.